This T cell receptor (beta chain) appears in the sequencing data of a study of blood T cell repertoires in COVID-19. Under the authors' procedure: Reference gene primer amplification yielded estimated nucleated cell counts. Assay used: immunoSEQ multiplex PCR; TCRdb lists only in-frame clones, some missing. That table supplies the V and J calls and clone size; D and trimming were determined from the DNA. The sample lists 45,000 to 65,000 clones; roughly 87% were seen once. The CDR3 has 15 residues. The V end was cut by 5 bases, the J end by 1 base, with 12 bases between. Germline V gene sequence: CDR1 ENHRY, CDR2 SYGVKD.

The chain links TRBV10-3 to TRBJ1-5; possibly TRBD1 for D (6 bases). The receptor comes from a human donor with acute or convalescent COVID-19. The donor label of this sample is uncertain. The sequenced sample was peripheral blood. In DNA form, the CDR3 reads TGTGCCATCAGTAACTCAGGGGTGAGCAATCAGCCCCAGCATTTT. Amino acid sequence: CAISNSGVSNQPQHF.